A selection of T cell receptor beta chains follows, all from one sample in a study of blood T cell repertoires in COVID-19. Clones were read by immunoSEQ multiplex PCR, and TCRdb kept only the in-frame ones, dropping some. The sample holds about 14,000 clones, roughly 86% seen once. The sample was peripheral blood. The receptor source for this set is a human donor in a cohort sampled during active COVID-19. The CDR3 runs from the conserved cysteine through the conserved F or W. The order of the fields is D gene, V gene, clone size, J gene, CDR3 DNA, CDR3 protein. A D gene is named only where the DNA matches it firmly. Rows may omit the clone size; those that give it use once, few, many or a size class.

d_gene: -; v_gene: TRBV18; abundance: -; j_gene: TRBJ2-7; CDR3nt: TGTGCCAGCTCACCAGGGGCGGAAGCCACCAACGAGCAGTACTTC; CDR3aa: CASSPGAEATNEQYF
d_gene: -; v_gene: TRBV5-1; abundance: -; j_gene: TRBJ1-5; CDR3nt: TGCGCCAGCAGCGCTGGAGGAAATCAGCCCCAGCATTTT; CDR3aa: CASSAGGNQPQHF
d_gene: TRBD2; v_gene: TRBV9; abundance: -; j_gene: TRBJ2-1; CDR3nt: TGTGCCAGCAGCGTAGCGACTAGCGGGTACAATGAGCAGTTCTTC; CDR3aa: CASSVATSGYNEQFF
d_gene: TRBD2; v_gene: TRBV7-2; abundance: -; j_gene: TRBJ2-3; CDR3nt: TGTGCCAGCAGCTTAGGAGTGGCGGGAGGGGGGAATACGCAGTATTTT; CDR3aa: CASSLGVAGGGNTQYF
d_gene: TRBD1; v_gene: TRBV28; abundance: once; j_gene: TRBJ1-5; CDR3nt: TGTGCCAGTGGAACAGGGGCTAATCAGCCCCAGCATTTT; CDR3aa: CASGTGANQPQHF
d_gene: -; v_gene: TRBV27; abundance: -; j_gene: TRBJ1-2; CDR3nt: TGTGCCAGCAGTTTAACAGGTTTCGGTAACTATGGCTACACCTTC; CDR3aa: CASSLTGFGNYGYTF
d_gene: -; v_gene: TRBV19; abundance: -; j_gene: TRBJ2-5; CDR3nt: TGTGCCAGTAGTAAGTCGACAGGAGAGACCCAGTACTTC; CDR3aa: CASSKSTGETQYF
d_gene: TRBD2; v_gene: TRBV7-9; abundance: -; j_gene: TRBJ2-1; CDR3nt: TGTGCCAGCAGCTGGAGCGGGAGCTCCTACAATGAGCAGTTCTTC; CDR3aa: CASSWSGSSYNEQFF
d_gene: -; v_gene: TRBV6-1; abundance: -; j_gene: TRBJ1-2; CDR3nt: TGTGCCAGCAGTGAGTTTGTCCAGTCCTATGGCTACACCTTC; CDR3aa: CASSEFVQSYGYTF
d_gene: TRBD1; v_gene: TRBV6-2/TRBV6-3; abundance: -; j_gene: TRBJ2-7; CDR3nt: TGTGCCAGCAGTTATCGGACAGGGGGCGTCGACTACGAGCAGTACTTC; CDR3aa: CASSYRTGGVDYEQYF
d_gene: TRBD1; v_gene: TRBV2; abundance: -; j_gene: TRBJ1-4; CDR3nt: TGTGCCAGCAGCGTAACAGGGGGCGTAGGTGAAAAACTGTTTTTT; CDR3aa: CASSVTGGVGEKLFF
d_gene: TRBD1; v_gene: TRBV6-5; abundance: -; j_gene: TRBJ2-7; CDR3nt: TGTGCCAGCACCCGGGACAGACTCTCCTACGAGCAGTACTTC; CDR3aa: CASTRDRLSYEQYF
d_gene: TRBD1; v_gene: TRBV5-1; abundance: -; j_gene: TRBJ1-5; CDR3nt: TGCGCCAGCAGCCCCGGGACAGGGGATTGGGGTCAGCCCCAGCATTTT; CDR3aa: CASSPGTGDWGQPQHF
d_gene: -; v_gene: TRBV6-5; abundance: -; j_gene: TRBJ1-4; CDR3nt: TGTGCCAGCAGTTACTCGAGGGGGGGGACGGGAAAACTGTTTTTT; CDR3aa: CASSYSRGGTGKLFF
d_gene: -; v_gene: TRBV13; abundance: -; j_gene: TRBJ2-7; CDR3nt: TGTGCCAGCAGCTTAGATTACAGACCAACCTACGAGCAGTACTTC; CDR3aa: CASSLDYRPTYEQYF
d_gene: TRBD2; v_gene: TRBV15; abundance: -; j_gene: TRBJ2-3; CDR3nt: TGTGCCACCAGCAGAGATTTGGCGGGAGGCCTAGATACGCAGTATTTT; CDR3aa: CATSRDLAGGLDTQYF
d_gene: TRBD1; v_gene: TRBV28; abundance: -; j_gene: TRBJ1-3; CDR3nt: TGTGCCAGCAGTTTTGGGATGGGTCGGACAGGGAGAAACACCATATATTTT; CDR3aa: CASSFGMGRTGRNTIYF
d_gene: -; v_gene: TRBV15; abundance: -; j_gene: TRBJ1-5; CDR3nt: TGTGCCACCAGCAGGTCCGTATGGGGGGAATCCTCGCTCTTCAATCAGCCCCAGCATTTT; CDR3aa: CATSRSVWGESSLFNQPQHF
d_gene: -; v_gene: TRBV11-2; abundance: -; j_gene: TRBJ1-2; CDR3nt: TGTGCCAGCAGCTTAGGGACAAACTATGGCTACACCTTC; CDR3aa: CASSLGTNYGYTF
d_gene: TRBD1; v_gene: TRBV9; abundance: -; j_gene: TRBJ2-2; CDR3nt: TGTGCCAGCAGCGCTGGACAGGGGACATACACCGGGGAGCTGTTTTTT; CDR3aa: CASSAGQGTYTGELFF
d_gene: TRBD2; v_gene: TRBV7-2; abundance: -; j_gene: TRBJ2-7; CDR3nt: TGTGCCAGCAGCCGGGGTGGGACTAGCGGGTCCTACGAGCAGTACTTC; CDR3aa: CASSRGGTSGSYEQYF
d_gene: -; v_gene: TRBV6-1; abundance: -; j_gene: TRBJ2-4; CDR3nt: TGTGCCAGCAGTGAAGCTACACAAAACATTCAGTACTTC; CDR3aa: CASSEATQNIQYF
d_gene: TRBD2; v_gene: TRBV7-9; abundance: -; j_gene: TRBJ2-7; CDR3nt: TGTGCCAGCAGCTTAATCTCGGGGGGCTCCTACGAGCAGTACTTC; CDR3aa: CASSLISGGSYEQYF
d_gene: TRBD1; v_gene: TRBV5-1; abundance: -; j_gene: TRBJ2-7; CDR3nt: TGCGCCAGCAGCCGGGACAGGGGGGACTACGAGCAGTACTTC; CDR3aa: CASSRDRGDYEQYF
d_gene: TRBD1; v_gene: TRBV7-8; abundance: -; j_gene: TRBJ1-1; CDR3nt: TGTGCCAGCAGCCTACCAGGGGGCGGCACTGAAGCTTTCTTT; CDR3aa: CASSLPGGGTEAFF
d_gene: TRBD1; v_gene: TRBV15; abundance: -; j_gene: TRBJ1-1; CDR3nt: TGTGCCACCAGCTGGGACAGGGGGACTGAAGCTTTCTTT; CDR3aa: CATSWDRGTEAFF
d_gene: -; v_gene: TRBV10-3; abundance: few; j_gene: TRBJ1-6; CDR3nt: TGTGCCATCAGCTCACGGGACACTGATTCACCCCTCCACTTT; CDR3aa: CAISSRDTDSPLHF
d_gene: TRBD2; v_gene: TRBV7-2; abundance: -; j_gene: TRBJ2-1; CDR3nt: TGTGCCAGCAGCTTGGGACTAGCGGGAGGAGAGCAGTTCTTC; CDR3aa: CASSLGLAGGEQFF
d_gene: TRBD1; v_gene: TRBV4-1; abundance: -; j_gene: TRBJ1-2; CDR3nt: TGCGCCAGCAGCTACCCCGGACAGGCCACCTATGGCTACACCTTC; CDR3aa: CASSYPGQATYGYTF
d_gene: TRBD2; v_gene: TRBV7-7; abundance: -; j_gene: TRBJ2-3; CDR3nt: TGTGCTAGCAGCCCGGGACTAGCGGGAGCCACAGATACGCAGTATTTT; CDR3aa: CASSPGLAGATDTQYF
d_gene: TRBD1; v_gene: TRBV11-2; abundance: -; j_gene: TRBJ1-2; CDR3nt: TGTGCCAGCAGCTTAACCCGGGACAGAGCTACAACCATCAACTATGGCTACACCTTC; CDR3aa: CASSLTRDRATTINYGYTF
d_gene: -; v_gene: TRBV10-3; abundance: -; j_gene: TRBJ2-2; CDR3nt: TGTGCCATCACTACCACCGGGGAGCTGTTTTTT; CDR3aa: CAITTTGELFF
d_gene: -; v_gene: TRBV19; abundance: -; j_gene: TRBJ1-5; CDR3nt: TGTGCCAGTAGTAACCAGGGCGGGGGCCAGCCCCAGCATTTT; CDR3aa: CASSNQGGGQPQHF
d_gene: -; v_gene: TRBV6-5; abundance: -; j_gene: TRBJ2-5; CDR3nt: TGTGCCAGCAAAAAAGTCAGGGACTTAGAGACCCAGTACTTC; CDR3aa: CASKKVRDLETQYF
d_gene: -; v_gene: TRBV9; abundance: -; j_gene: TRBJ1-3; CDR3nt: TGTGCCAGCAGCCTCCAAGTTGGGGGGAGCTCTGGAAACACCATATATTTT; CDR3aa: CASSLQVGGSSGNTIYF
d_gene: -; v_gene: TRBV2; abundance: -; j_gene: TRBJ1-5; CDR3nt: TGTGCCAGCAGTGAAGGTTCAGGGCGTCAGCCCCAGCATTTT; CDR3aa: CASSEGSGRQPQHF
d_gene: TRBD2; v_gene: TRBV7-6; abundance: -; j_gene: TRBJ2-2; CDR3nt: TGTGCCAGCAGCTCACTAGCGGGAGGGCCAATAGTGACCGGGGAGCTGTTTTTT; CDR3aa: CASSSLAGGPIVTGELFF
d_gene: -; v_gene: TRBV5-6; abundance: -; j_gene: TRBJ2-6; CDR3nt: TGTGCCAGCTCAAAGTGGGCGACTGGGGCCAACGTCCTGACTTTC; CDR3aa: CASSKWATGANVLTF
d_gene: TRBD2; v_gene: TRBV3-1/TRBV3-2; abundance: -; j_gene: TRBJ2-1; CDR3nt: TGTGCCAGCAGCCAAGATTCCGGGACTAGGGGCGATGAGCAGTTCTTC; CDR3aa: CASSQDSGTRGDEQFF
d_gene: TRBD1; v_gene: TRBV19; abundance: once; j_gene: TRBJ1-6; CDR3nt: TGTGCCAGTAGCAACAGGGGACGTAATTCACCCCTCCACTTT; CDR3aa: CASSNRGRNSPLHF
d_gene: TRBD1; v_gene: TRBV27; abundance: -; j_gene: TRBJ2-7; CDR3nt: TGTGCCAGCAGTGCCTGGGACAGCTCCTACGAGCAGTACTTC; CDR3aa: CASSAWDSSYEQYF
d_gene: -; v_gene: TRBV19; abundance: -; j_gene: TRBJ1-1; CDR3nt: TGTGCCAGTACCAGAGCAGGCCACACTGAAGCTTTCTTT; CDR3aa: CASTRAGHTEAFF
d_gene: -; v_gene: TRBV7-2; abundance: -; j_gene: TRBJ2-1; CDR3nt: TGTGCCAGCAGCTTAAGTTCATCTCTCCACACGCAGTTCTTC; CDR3aa: CASSLSSSLHTQFF
d_gene: -; v_gene: TRBV3-1/TRBV3-2; abundance: -; j_gene: TRBJ1-1; CDR3nt: TGTGCCAGCAGCCAAGCATCGCGGACTGAAGCTTTCTTT; CDR3aa: CASSQASRTEAFF
d_gene: -; v_gene: TRBV27; abundance: -; j_gene: TRBJ2-7; CDR3nt: TGTGCCAGCAGACCCACGTGGGGCGCGTCCTACGAGCAGTACTTC; CDR3aa: CASRPTWGASYEQYF
d_gene: TRBD1; v_gene: TRBV5-5; abundance: -; j_gene: TRBJ1-5; CDR3nt: TGTGCCAGCAGCTTGCGGGGACAGAATCAGCCCCAGCATTTT; CDR3aa: CASSLRGQNQPQHF